The entry below gives a single T cell receptor (beta chain) sequence along with its context. Its antigen remains unknown. The sample originates from a study of cytomegalovirus exposure and HLA in healthy donors. The PCR contained 60 Vbeta and 13 Jbeta primers. The assay was immunoSEQ multiplex PCR, and TCRdb's table has in-frame clones only and misses some. The sample has 130,000 to 150,000 clones; over 70% are singletons. The CDR3 consists of 15 residues. Germline CDR1 and CDR2: SGHRS and YFSETQ. The V and J ends lost 4 bases and 3 bases, in that order; junction bases with no gene match: 4. Broader study findings: Later on, an analysis found that several of the most significant clusters appeared to be linked to common viral pathogens, which included parvovirus B19. Associated with HLA alleles at 0.05 false discovery rate in a later analysis were 15,000 to 20,000 TCR beta sequences. In an earlier analysis, in approximately 630 donors, most V segments appeared productive either ~90% or ~30% of the time. Reports indicated that the classifier achieved high specificity and sensitivity in diagnosing cytomegalovirus status.

The chain uses TRBV5-1 and TRBJ2-1; 10 bases are shared with TRBD2. The sample was PBMCs. The sequence was collected from a man aged 25 to 45 in good health and CMV-seropositive. The CDR3 spells CASSHGTSDYNEQFF. DNA of the CDR3: TGCGCCAGCAGCCACGGGACTAGCGACTACAATGAGCAGTTCTTC.